Each of the 4 T cell receptor beta chains below was sequenced from the same sample in a study of monozygotic twins with inflammatory bowel disease. One entry per CDR3 protein, without DNA, is what TCRdb gives after re-calling the 5' RACE reads. The sample has over 110,000 distinct CDR3 sequences. Sequenced sample: blood. The receptors come from a human donor with ulcerative colitis or Crohn's disease, or a healthy co-twin of an affected twin (not recorded which).

The V call is TRBV7-2, the J call TRBJ2-7; TCRdb reports TRBD1, a call that lacks DNA to check it against. The CDR3 contains 16 residues. Germline V CDR1 and CDR2: SGHTA, FQGNSA. This CDR3 reads CASSRSSGGTSYEQYF.

The chain uses TRBV3-1 and TRBJ2-1; TCRdb selects TRBD1, and the lack of DNA leaves this call unchecked. The CDR3 covers 16 residues. The germline V gene has CDR1 LGHDT and CDR2 YNNKEL (reference sequence). CDR3 sequence reads: CASSQDRDRGRGEQFF.

The J gene is TRBJ2-5, the V gene TRBV5-1. Germline-derived CDR1 and CDR2 are SGHRS and YFSETQ. This CDR3 contains 17 residues. CDR3 protein: CASSLGVGGVIGETQYF.

The genes are TRBV20-1 and TRBJ2-5; the D call from TCRdb, TRBD2, cannot be confirmed without DNA. The CDR3 spans 13 residues. Germline values: CDR1 DFQATT, CDR2 SNEGSKA (reference sequence). This CDR3 is CSASFLAQETQYF.